Listed below are T cell receptor beta chains from one sample, sequenced in a study of blood T cell repertoires in COVID-19. Libraries were prepared by immunoSEQ multiplex PCR; TCRdb keeps only in-frame clonotypes and omits some of them. The sample includes about 470,000 clones, roughly 90% of them seen just once. The sequencing sample was made of PBMCs or T cells enriched from blood (not recorded which). The receptor set was obtained from a woman aged 18-29 years who had recovered from COVID-19. Both conserved end residues are part of each CDR3. A D gene is named only where the DNA matches it firmly. Clone size is stated in some rows and not others, as once, few, many or a class when expanded.

J gene | clone size | V gene | D gene | CDR3 DNA | CDR3 protein
TRBJ1-6 | - | TRBV21-1 | - | TGTGCCAGCTCTGAACGACAGTATAATTCACCCCTCCACTTT | CASSERQYNSPLHF
TRBJ1-2 | - | TRBV4-1 | TRBD1 | TGCGCCAGCAGCCAAAGATGGGGACAGGGCTACGTCGACCGCTATGGCTACACCTTC | CASSQRWGQGYVDRYGYTF
TRBJ1-1 | - | TRBV7-9 | - | TGTGCCAGCAGCTTATTATCTAACACTGAAGCTTTCTTT | CASSLLSNTEAFF
TRBJ2-1 | - | TRBV27 | - | TGTGCCAGCAGTTTAAGAGGGAACCGGCGGGATGAGCAGTTCTTC | CASSLRGNRRDEQFF
TRBJ1-2 | - | TRBV30 | - | TGTGCCTGGAGCAAAGCAAACTATGGCTACACCTTC | CAWSKANYGYTF
TRBJ2-2 | - | TRBV24-1 | TRBD2 | TGTGCCATCGGGCCCATTATTTCGAGCTCTAGCGGGGGGTGGTTCACCGGGGAGCTGTTTTTT | CAIGPIISSSSGGWFTGELFF
TRBJ1-5 | few | TRBV28 | - | TGTGCCAGCAGTTCTACTCAGGGTATAGGTAATCAGCCCCAGCATTTT | CASSSTQGIGNQPQHF
TRBJ2-5 | - | TRBV7-8 | - | TGTGCCAGCAGCTTAGCGAGGCAAGAGACCCAGTACTTC | CASSLARQETQYF
TRBJ1-5 | - | TRBV12-5 | TRBD1 | TGTGCTAGTGGTTTGGTCTTGCCACGGGATCCAGGGGGCCGTAATCAGCCCCAGCATTTT | CASGLVLPRDPGGRNQPQHF
TRBJ1-1 | - | TRBV7-3 | - | TGTGCCAGCAGCTTGGGGGAGGACACTGAAGCTTTCTTT | CASSLGEDTEAFF